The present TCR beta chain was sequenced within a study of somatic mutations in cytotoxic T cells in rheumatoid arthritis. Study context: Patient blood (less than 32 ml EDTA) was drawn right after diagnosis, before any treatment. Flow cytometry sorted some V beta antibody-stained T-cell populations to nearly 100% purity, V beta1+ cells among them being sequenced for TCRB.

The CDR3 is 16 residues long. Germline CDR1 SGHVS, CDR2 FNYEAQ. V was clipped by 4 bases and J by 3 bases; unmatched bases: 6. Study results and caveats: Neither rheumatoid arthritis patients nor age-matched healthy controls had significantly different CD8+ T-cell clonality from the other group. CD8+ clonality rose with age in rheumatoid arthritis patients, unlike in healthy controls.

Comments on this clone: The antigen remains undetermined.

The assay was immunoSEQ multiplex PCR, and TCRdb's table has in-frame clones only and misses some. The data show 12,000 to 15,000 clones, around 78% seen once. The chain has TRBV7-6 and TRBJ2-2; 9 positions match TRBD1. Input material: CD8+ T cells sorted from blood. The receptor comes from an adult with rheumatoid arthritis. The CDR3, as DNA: TGTGCCAGCAGCTCCCGGACAGGGGTGGACACCGGGGAGCTGTTTTTT. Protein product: CASSSRTGVDTGELFF.